These 18 T cell receptor beta chains were all obtained from the same sample, sequenced in a study of cytomegalovirus exposure and HLA in healthy donors. The PCR had 60 Vbeta and 13 Jbeta primers. Data came from immunoSEQ multiplex PCR; TCRdb stores just in-frame clones and leaves some out. The sample contains about 200,000 clones, about 81% of which appear only once. The source material was PBMCs. These receptors all come from a man between 40 and 49 years old in good health and CMV-seropositive.

The rearrangement links TRBV13 to TRBJ1-1; tentatively, D is TRBD1 (5 bases). CDR1 and CDR2 from the germline V gene are PRHDT and FYEKMQ (reference sequence). The CDR3 contains 15 residues. V was shortened by 0 bases and J by 7 bases, with 15 bases between the two germline ends. CDR3 in DNA: TGTGCCAGCAGCTTAGGCCAGGAGGGGCGGATTGAAGCTTTCTTT. Its protein product is CASSLGQEGRIEAFF.

The CDR3: CASSQEVSGPYEQYF. The CDR3 DNA follows: TGTGCCAGCAGCCAAGAGGTGAGCGGACCCTACGAGCAGTACTTC. J is TRBJ2-7 and V is TRBV4-2, with a weak D call TRBD2 (5 bases). V gave up 0 bases and J gave up 2 bases, with 11 bases separating them. The CDR3 totals 15 residues. Looked up from germline, CDR1 is LGHNA and CDR2 is YNFKEQ.

The chain carries TRBV6-5 and TRBJ2-7, with a possible D match to TRBD1 (6 bases). The CDR3 loop spans 15 amino acids. Per the germline V gene, CDR1 is MNHEY and CDR2 is SVGAGI. V shed 3 bases and J shed 2 bases, with 14 bases lying between them. The DNA of the CDR3 is TGTGCCAGCAGTTATGCAGGGGAGAACCCCTACGAGCAGTACTTC. Protein: CASSYAGENPYEQYF.

This CDR3 reads CASSLVQDETQYF. The CDR3 DNA reads TGTGCCAGCAGCTTAGTCCAGGATGAGACCCAGTACTTC. V usage is TRBV7-9 and J usage is TRBJ2-5; D is uncertain. Trimming took 1 base from V and 5 from J, leaving 8 bases between them. The CDR3 sequence is 13 residues long. Germline V gene data show CDR1 as SEHNR and CDR2 as FQNEAQ (reference sequence).

This clone occurred once. The chain couples TRBV5-1 to TRBJ1-2, with D possibly matching TRBD1 (6 bases). CDR3 length: 15 residues. Trimming shortened V by 1 base and J by 6 bases, and 16 bases separated the two germline ends. Germline V lookup: CDR1 SGHRS, CDR2 YFSETQ. The CDR3 DNA reads as TGCGCCAGCAGCTTGATATCGACAGGCACAGATGGCTACACCTTC. Its translation: CASSLISTGTDGYTF.

The chain combines TRBV4-1 with TRBJ1-2; weak D call: TRBD1 (6 bases). The CDR3 spans 15 residues. Germline CDR1 and CDR2: MGHRA and YSYEKL. Trimming shortened V by 4 bases and J by 4 bases, and 16 bases separated the two germline ends. The CDR3: CASSPQTGLGYGYTF. As DNA, the CDR3 is TGCGCCAGCAGCCCTCAGACAGGATTGGGCTATGGCTACACCTTC.

The rearrangement uses TRBV4-1 and TRBJ1-2, with 7 nucleotides matching TRBD1. The junction had 10 bases not matched to a gene; V was cut back by 3 bases and J by 12 bases. CDR1 MGHRA and CDR2 YSYEKL come from the germline V gene. The CDR3 runs to 13 residues. CDR3 in amino acids: CASSQGQQGGHTF. CDR3 bases: TGCGCCAGCAGCCAGGGACAACAAGGGGGCCACACCTTC.

This clone has just a few counts. The sample contains more than one DNA sequence encoding this CDR3. The chain couples TRBV6-5 to TRBJ1-1; TRBD1 might be the D (5 bases). The CDR3 extends over 13 amino acids. Germline values: CDR1 MNHEY, CDR2 SVGAGI. Trimming took 6 bases from V and 1 from J, leaving 9 bases between them. The CDR3 coding sequence is TGTGCCAGCAGCTATACAGGGAACACTGAAGCTTTCTTT. Its translation: CASSYTGNTEAFF.

The chain recombines TRBV27 with TRBJ2-1; TRBD2 aligns across 9 bases. This CDR3 spans 14 amino acids. V dropped 7 bases and J dropped 7; count of bases not matched to a gene: 8. The germline V gene has CDR1 MNHEY and CDR2 SMNVEV (reference sequence). In nucleotides, the CDR3 is TGTGCCAGCAAGGCGGGAGGGCCGATGAATGAGCAGTTCTTC. It yields the protein CASKAGGPMNEQFF.

The V call is TRBV4-1, the J call TRBJ2-5; D ambiguous. Germline V CDR1 and CDR2: MGHRA, YSYEKL. There are 11 residues in the CDR3. V lost 6 bases and J 5 bases, leaving 7 bases between the germline ends. Here the CDR3 reads CASRFGETQYF. The CDR3 DNA follows: TGCGCCAGCAGATTCGGGGAGACCCAGTACTTC.

This chain uses TRBV11-3 with TRBJ2-3; 7 positions match TRBD1. Germline CDR1 reads SGHNT; CDR2 reads YENEEA. The V and J ends lost 5 bases and 4 bases, in that order; junction bases with no gene match: 6. The CDR3 totals 14 residues. CDR3 amino acids: CASSGGQNADTQYF. Here the CDR3 DNA reads TGTGCCAGCAGCGGGGGACAGAATGCAGATACGCAGTATTTT.

This sequence joins TRBV30 and TRBJ2-7; 14 bases line up with TRBD2. The CDR3 is 18 amino acids. V lost 0 bases, J lost 4 bases, and 11 bases stayed unmatched. Germline CDR1 reads GTSNPN; CDR2 reads SVGIG (reference sequence). The chain's CDR3 is CAWSVLGLAGEGRYEQYF. The CDR3, as DNA: TGTGCCTGGAGTGTACTGGGACTAGCGGGAGAAGGGCGGTACGAGCAGTACTTC. The complete variable domain, with remaining parts taken from reference TRBV30 and TRBJ2-7, reads SQTIHQWPATLVQPVGSPLSLECTVEGTSNPNLYWYRQAAGRGLQLLFYSVGIGQISSEVPQNLSASRPQDRQFILSSKKLLLSDSGFYLCAWSVLGLAGEGRYEQYFGPGTRLTVT.

The CDR3, as DNA: TGTGCCAGCAGCTACAGGGGGGGCACTGAAGCTTTCTTT. Protein: CASSYRGGTEAFF. The V gene is TRBV7-2, the J gene TRBJ1-1; 8 bases match TRBD1. CDR3 length: 13 amino acids. With 4 bases clipped from V and 4 bases from J, the junction kept 2 bases outside the gene matches. Germline V CDR1 and CDR2: SGHTA, FQGNSA.

This clone was found a few times. The chain carries TRBV7-9 and TRBJ2-1; 11 nucleotides line up with TRBD2. This CDR3 is built from 14 residues. The ends lost 4 bases at V and 5 bases at J; junction bases unmatched: 1. Germline values: CDR1 SEHNR, CDR2 FQNEAQ (reference sequence). CDR3 amino acids: CASSSGLADNEQFF. DNA of the CDR3: TGTGCCAGCAGCTCGGGACTAGCGGACAATGAGCAGTTCTTC.

A word on this clone: A junction end diverges from the germline sequence, so it may reflect a read error. This chain uses TRBV7-9 with TRBJ1-4; D gene uncertain. Germline values: CDR1 SEHNR, CDR2 FQNEAQ (reference sequence). The CDR3 has 14 residues. The CDR3 spells CSSSLLATNEKLFF. CDR3 DNA: TGTTCCAGCAGCTTATTAGCAACTAATGAAAAACTGTTTTTT.

V and J are TRBV10-3 and TRBJ2-3; 7 bases are shared with TRBD2. With 3 bases clipped from V and 6 bases from J, the junction kept 6 bases outside the gene matches. The CDR3 sequence is 14 residues long. Germline assignment: CDR1 ENHRY and CDR2 SYGVKD. CDR3: CAISEGGSYDTQYF. The CDR3 DNA reads as TGTGCCATCAGTGAAGGCGGGAGTTACGATACGCAGTATTTT.

The chain recombines TRBV27 with TRBJ2-7, with 10 bases lining up with TRBD1. The CDR3 consists of 15 residues. Germline values: CDR1 MNHEY, CDR2 SMNVEV (reference sequence). Losses at the gene ends were 4 bases for V and 5 bases for J; bases not matched to a gene: 8. CDR3 region: CASSSIDRGLNEQYF. In DNA form, the CDR3 reads TGTGCCAGCAGTTCCATCGACAGGGGGCTCAACGAGCAGTACTTC.

CDR3 loop: CASSVWGTELFF. The CDR3 DNA follows: TGTGCCAGCAGTGTTTGGGGGACAGAGCTGTTTTTT. This sequence joins TRBV6-1 and TRBJ2-2; TRBD1 is a possible D gene (6 bases). The CDR3 has 12 residues. Germline V lookup: CDR1 MNHNS, CDR2 SASEGT. Trimming shortened V by 4 bases and J by 11 bases, and 11 bases separated the two germline ends.